What follows are 29 T cell receptor beta chains derived from one specimen sequenced in a study of cytomegalovirus exposure and HLA in healthy donors. 60 Vbeta and 13 Jbeta primers were used in PCR. Sequencing used immunoSEQ multiplex PCR; TCRdb keeps in-frame clones, though not all of them. Found here are about 200,000 clones, 70% to 90% of them singletons; the top ten hold more than 0.25%. Sample: PBMCs. The receptor source for this set is a young woman in good health and CMV-seronegative.

The chain employs TRBV7-9 and TRBJ2-1, with 7 positions matching TRBD2. Germline assignment: CDR1 SEHNR and CDR2 FQNEAQ (reference sequence). V lost 4 bases and J lost 1; bases outside the gene matches: 1. The CDR3 has 14 amino acids. The CDR3 DNA is TGTGCCAGCAGCTGGGGGGGGTCCTACAATGAGCAGTTCTTC. Amino acid sequence: CASSWGGSYNEQFF.

This clone has only one observation. This rearrangement joins TRBV5-1 to TRBJ1-2, with 7 bases matching TRBD1. Germline V gene lookup returns CDR1 SGHRS and CDR2 YFSETQ. Trimming cost V 4 bases and J 5 bases; bases outside gene matches: 5. The CDR3 is made up of 13 amino acids. As DNA, the CDR3 is TGCGCCAGCAGCGTAGACAGGGAATATGGCTACACCTTC. Residues: CASSVDREYGYTF.

This rearrangement joins TRBV6-6 to TRBJ2-5; perhaps TRBD2 as D (6 bases). The V end lost 5 bases, the J end lost 1 base, and 11 bases lay between the germline ends. Per the germline V gene, CDR1 is MNHNY and CDR2 is SVGAGI (reference sequence). The CDR3 has 14 residues. The CDR3 region has the DNA TGTGCCAGCAGTCGGACTAATACCCAAGAGACCCAGTACTTC. It translates to CASSRTNTQETQYF.

This clone was picked up one time. Compared with germline, one end of the junction differs, possibly owing to a read error. J is TRBJ1-4 and V is TRBV7-7; the match to TRBD1 covers 7 bases. Germline V gene data show CDR1 as SSHAT and CDR2 as FNYEAQ (reference sequence). The CDR3 has 15 amino acids. The CDR3 spells CASSVQGRVVEKLFF. In nucleotides, the CDR3 is TGTGCTAGCAGCGTACAGGGGCGGGTGGTTGAAAAACTGTTTTTT.

The chain links TRBV5-6 to TRBJ2-2; D gene unclear. Trimming took off 6 bases at V and 8 bases at J, with 29 bases between the two ends. In germline, CDR1 is SGHDT, CDR2 YYEEEE. This CDR3 contains 18 residues. The CDR3: CASNSDTARPPLVGELFF. The CDR3 coding sequence is TGTGCCAGCAACTCCGACACCGCTCGACCGCCTCTGGTAGGGGAGCTGTTTTTT.

The CDR3 DNA is TGTGCCAGTTGCGAGGTAGCCAAAAACATTCAGTACTTC. As protein: CASCEVAKNIQYF. This chain uses TRBV28 with TRBJ2-4, with D uncertain. Germline lookup yields CDR1 MDHEN and CDR2 SYDVKM. V was trimmed by 9 bases and J by 0 bases, leaving 9 bases between them. This CDR3 has 13 amino acids.

The chain combines TRBV18 with TRBJ2-7; TRBD2 matches 7 bases. Germline assignment: CDR1 KGHSH and CDR2 LQKENI. With 6 bases clipped from V and 0 bases from J, the junction kept 5 bases outside the gene matches. CDR3 length: 14 amino acids. The CDR3 region has the DNA TGTGCCAGCTCCAGGCGCGGGAGCTCCTACGAGCAGTACTTC. The encoded protein is CASSRRGSSYEQYF.

The CDR3 DNA sequence: TGCGCCAGCAGCTTGGGTTCGGTTGGCGGGGGAACCTACGAGCAGTACTTC. Translating it yields CASSLGSVGGGTYEQYF. The chain is built from TRBV5-1 and TRBJ2-7, with 7 bases aligning to TRBD2. The CDR3 has 17 residues. V trimming: 0 bases; J trimming: 2 bases; junction bases outside the gene matches: 11. Germline values: CDR1 SGHRS, CDR2 YFSETQ.

V is TRBV19 and J is TRBJ1-1, with TRBD1 matching 9 bases. Trimming at V came to 3 bases and at J to 3 bases, leaving 8 bases not matched to a gene. CDR1 is LNHDA and CDR2 is SQIVND in the germline V gene (reference sequence). The CDR3 is 16 amino acids. The CDR3 sequence: CASSILQGAMDTEAFF. Here the CDR3 DNA reads TGTGCCAGTAGTATCCTACAGGGGGCGATGGACACTGAAGCTTTCTTT.

The chain couples TRBV9 to TRBJ2-3; a weak D match, TRBD2 (5 bases). Trimming took off 0 bases at V and 6 bases at J, with 14 bases between the two ends. The germline gives CDR1 SGDLS, CDR2 YYNGEE. There are 15 residues in the CDR3. The CDR3 loop reads CASSVDIGSADTQYF. In DNA, the CDR3 is TGTGCCAGCAGCGTAGATATAGGGAGCGCGGATACGCAGTATTTT.

The gene calls are TRBV5-1 and TRBJ1-1, with TRBD1 as a possible D gene (5 bases). Germline V gene sequence: CDR1 SGHRS, CDR2 YFSETQ. V gave up 0 bases and J gave up 8 bases, with 11 bases separating them. This CDR3 has 13 amino acids. CDR3 sequence reads: CASSLGWGSEAFF. DNA of the CDR3: TGCGCCAGCAGCTTGGGGTGGGGCTCCGAAGCTTTCTTT. The variable domain in full, with the rest retrieved from reference TRBV5-1 and TRBJ1-1, is KAGVTQTPRYLIKTRGQQVTLSCSPISGHRSVSWYQQTPGQGLQFLFEYFSETQRNKGNFPGRFSGRQFSNSRSEMNVSTLELGDSALYLCASSLGWGSEAFFGQGTRLTVV.

This clone appeared once. V is TRBV7-9 and J is TRBJ2-1; D might be TRBD2 (5 bases). Between the trimmed V and J ends, which lost 5 bases and 1 base, there was a span of 18 bases. Germline V lookup: CDR1 SEHNR, CDR2 FQNEAQ (reference sequence). The CDR3 loop spans 17 amino acids. This CDR3 is CASSPRPRGRSYNEQFF. The DNA of the CDR3 is TGTGCCAGCAGCCCGCGACCTCGGGGTAGGTCCTACAATGAGCAGTTCTTC.

The J gene is TRBJ2-5, the V gene TRBV14, with 9 bases that match TRBD1. Germline CDR1 is SGHDN and CDR2 is FVKESK. The CDR3 totals 15 residues. The trim removed 3 bases at V and 4 bases at J, leaving 6 bases unmatched. CDR3 nucleotides: TGTGCCAGCAGCCAGGGACTGACAGGGGGAGAGACCCAGTACTTC. It translates to CASSQGLTGGETQYF.

The chain employs TRBV29-1 and TRBJ2-7; 8 bases line up with TRBD2. The CDR3 sequence is 15 residues long. From germline, CDR1 is SQVTM and CDR2 ANQGSEA. Losses at the gene ends were 5 bases for V and 2 bases for J; bases not matched to a gene: 11. CDR3 sequence (DNA): TGCAGCGTTTTAACTCCGGGACTAGAGACCTACGAGCAGTACTTC. Amino acid sequence: CSVLTPGLETYEQYF.

This clone was detected only once. The genes are TRBV19 and TRBJ1-1; D gene ambiguous. Germline CDR1 LNHDA, CDR2 SQIVND (reference sequence). The CDR3 is made up of 14 amino acids. Trimming cost V 3 bases and J 4 bases, with 12 bases left between them. The CDR3 DNA is TGTGCCAGTAGTATCACAGAATCGGTCACTGAAGCTTTCTTT. As protein: CASSITESVTEAFF.

The rearrangement links TRBV13 to TRBJ1-5; 9 bases line up with TRBD1. The CDR3 extends over 14 amino acids. From germline, CDR1 is PRHDT and CDR2 FYEKMQ (reference sequence). Germline trimming cut 6 bases from V and 2 bases from J; bases unmatched to any gene: 2. This CDR3 is CASRRDRGNQPQHF. CDR3 sequence (DNA): TGTGCCAGCAGACGGGACAGGGGCAATCAGCCCCAGCATTTT.

CDR3 protein: CASSLSFWTEYGYTF. CDR3 nucleotide sequence: TGTGCCAGTAGCCTTTCCTTTTGGACAGAGTATGGCTACACCTTC. The V and J genes are TRBV19 and TRBJ1-2; D perhaps matches TRBD1 (6 bases). In germline, CDR1 is LNHDA, CDR2 SQIVND (reference sequence). V was clipped by 6 bases and J by 5 bases, with 19 bases between them. This CDR3 is 15 amino acids long.

V and J are TRBV10-3 and TRBJ2-5; D is unclear. CDR1 and CDR2 (germline): ENHRY, SYGVKD. V dropped 0 bases and J dropped 2 bases, with 10 bases sitting between them. The CDR3 is made up of 15 amino acids. DNA for the CDR3: TGTGCCATCAGTGAGTCGATGGGCAGGCAAGAGACCCAGTACTTC. Protein: CAISESMGRQETQYF.

The chain carries TRBV14 and TRBJ2-7, with 7 bases fitting TRBD1. The trim removed 8 bases at V and 3 bases at J, leaving 10 bases unmatched. Germline CDR1 SGHDN, CDR2 FVKESK. The CDR3 has 14 residues. CDR3 nucleotides: TGTGCCAGCCGTCCGCGACAGGGCAACTACGAGCAGTACTTC. Its translation is CASRPRQGNYEQYF.

This clone was seen only a few times. The V gene is TRBV5-4, the J gene TRBJ1-1; D not resolved. Trimming took 6 bases from V and 5 from J, leaving 14 bases between them. Per the germline V gene, CDR1 is SGHNT and CDR2 is YYREEE (reference sequence). The CDR3 length is 13 residues. DNA of the CDR3: TGTGCCAGCACCCCAGCGGGCGGAACTGAAGCTTTCTTT. This codes for CASTPAGGTEAFF.

The J gene is TRBJ2-1, the V gene TRBV29-1, with 7 bases identical to TRBD2. In germline, CDR1 is SQVTM, CDR2 ANQGSEA. The CDR3 spans 14 residues. The V segment lost 7 bases and the J segment 4 bases; nucleotides outside the gene matches: 10. CDR3 protein: CSAKALAVYNEQFF. The CDR3 coding sequence is TGCAGCGCCAAAGCGCTAGCGGTTTACAATGAGCAGTTCTTC.

The rearrangement uses TRBV29-1 and TRBJ1-1; D is possibly TRBD1 (5 bases). Trimming removed 8 bases at V and 2 bases at J, with 18 bases between. This CDR3 spans 14 amino acids. Germline CDR1 is SQVTM and CDR2 is ANQGSEA. The CDR3 nucleotides read TGCAGCTCCTTTGGGGGGGTGGGAAACACTGAAGCTTTCTTT. Protein: CSSFGGVGNTEAFF.

This sequence joins TRBV2 and TRBJ1-3; 12 nucleotides line up with TRBD1. The trim removed 6 bases at V and 4 bases at J, leaving 7 bases unmatched. Germline CDR1 SNHLY, CDR2 FYNNEI. CDR3 size: 16 residues. This CDR3 is CASRGGQGASGNTIYF. The CDR3, as DNA: TGTGCCAGCAGGGGGGGACAGGGGGCGTCGGGAAACACCATATATTTT.

J is TRBJ2-1 and V is TRBV28, with TRBD2 matching 10 bases. Germline V gene sequence: CDR1 MDHEN, CDR2 SYDVKM. V lost 4 bases to trimming and J lost 3 bases; unmatched junction nucleotides: 6. The CDR3 is 16 amino acids. CDR3 DNA sequence: TGTGCCAGCAGTTCACCCGGGACTAGCGACTACAATGAGCAGTTCTTC. It codes for CASSSPGTSDYNEQFF.

The chain has TRBV2 and TRBJ1-5; D not certain. Germline CDR1 SNHLY, CDR2 FYNNEI. Trimming removed 5 bases at V and 3 bases at J, with 11 bases between. CDR3 length: 14 amino acids. The CDR3: CASSSSGSNQPQHF. The CDR3 DNA follows: TGTGCCAGCAGTTCCTCAGGTTCCAATCAGCCCCAGCATTTT.

The chain links TRBV5-5 to TRBJ2-5, with D unclear. V shed 0 bases and J shed 3 bases, with 9 bases lying between them. Per the germline V gene, CDR1 is SGHKS and CDR2 is YYEKEE (reference sequence). This CDR3 has 14 amino acids. The CDR3 protein is CASSLARLEETQYF. CDR3 bases: TGTGCCAGCAGCTTGGCTAGATTGGAAGAGACCCAGTACTTC.

The V gene is TRBV29-1, the J gene TRBJ2-5; D uncertain. The CDR3 is made up of 13 amino acids. CDR1 SQVTM and CDR2 ANQGSEA come from the germline V gene. The V and J ends lost 4 bases and 1 base respectively, with 10 bases between them. CDR3 protein: CSVGAYSQETQYF. The CDR3 DNA sequence: TGCAGCGTTGGGGCTTATTCCCAAGAGACCCAGTACTTC. The variable domain in full, completed from reference TRBV29-1 and TRBJ2-5, reads SAVISQKPSRDICQRGTSLTIQCQVDSQVTMMFWYRQQPGQSLTLIATANQGSEATYESGFVIDKFPISRPNLTFSTLTVSNMSPEDSSIYLCSVGAYSQETQYFGPGTRLLVL.

This chain uses TRBV28 with TRBJ2-7, with 10 bases identical to TRBD1. The germline CDR1 and CDR2 sequences are MDHEN and SYDVKM. This CDR3 contains 15 residues. J was trimmed by 4 bases and V by 4 bases; bases with no gene match: 7. The CDR3, as DNA: TGTGCCAGCAGTTCCCGGGACAGGGGATATTACGAGCAGTACTTC. It encodes CASSSRDRGYYEQYF.

The chain uses TRBV7-9 and TRBJ2-5; D is perhaps TRBD1 (5 bases). V lost 5 bases and J 0 bases, leaving 10 bases between the germline ends. Germline V CDR1 and CDR2: SEHNR, FQNEAQ (reference sequence). This CDR3 is built from 14 residues. CDR3 region: CASSPRTNQETQYF. As DNA, the CDR3 is TGTGCCAGCAGCCCGCGGACAAACCAAGAGACCCAGTACTTC.